The 23 T cell receptor beta chains listed next were all sequenced from one sample in a study of blood T cell repertoires in COVID-19. Produced via immunoSEQ multiplex PCR; TCRdb's table is partial and in-frame only. The sample has under 250,000 clones; approximately 88% are singletons. Sequenced sample: peripheral blood. These receptors were taken from a woman in her 30s with COVID-19, enrolled during active disease.

This chain uses TRBV5-1 with TRBJ1-6, with D possibly TRBD1 on 5 matching bases. V was shortened by 0 bases and J by 8 bases, with 9 bases between the two germline ends. Germline-derived CDR1 and CDR2 are SGHRS and YFSETQ. CDR3 length: 14 amino acids. Here the CDR3 DNA reads TGCGCCAGCAGCTTGGGGGGCGCGGATTCACCCCTCCACTTT. The encoded protein is CASSLGGADSPLHF.

The rearrangement uses TRBV3-1 (or the pseudogene TRBV3-2) and TRBJ2-6; 7 bases agree with TRBD1. V dropped 1 base and J dropped 1; count of bases not matched to a gene: 4. The CDR3 runs 17 residues. Germline CDR1 and CDR2: LGHDT and YNNKEL (reference sequence). CDR3 amino acids: CASSQAGTVSGANVLTF. In nucleotides, the CDR3 is TGTGCCAGCAGCCAAGCCGGGACAGTTTCTGGGGCCAACGTCCTGACTTTC.

The V gene is TRBV29-1, the J gene TRBJ1-2; 8 bases line up with TRBD1. The CDR3 runs 13 residues. Trimming cost V 4 bases and J 5 bases; bases outside gene matches: 6. Germline V gene lookup returns CDR1 SQVTM and CDR2 ANQGSEA. DNA of the CDR3: TGCAGCGTTGTTGAGAACAGGGGGTATGGCTACACCTTC. It encodes CSVVENRGYGYTF. The full variable domain, its missing parts supplied by reference TRBV29-1 and TRBJ1-2, is SAVISQKPSRDICQRGTSLTIQCQVDSQVTMMFWYRQQPGQSLTLIATANQGSEATYESGFVIDKFPISRPNLTFSTLTVSNMSPEDSSIYLCSVVENRGYGYTFGSGTRLTVV.

This clone was detected only once. The chain has TRBV4-1 and TRBJ1-5; D call uncertain. Germline V gene lookup returns CDR1 MGHRA and CDR2 YSYEKL. V lost 4 bases, J lost 1 base, and 11 bases lay in between. The length of the CDR3 is 15 residues. The chain's CDR3 is CASSPQTRSNQPQHF. CDR3 DNA sequence: TGCGCCAGCAGCCCACAGACAAGGAGCAATCAGCCCCAGCATTTT.

The chain employs TRBV7-2 and TRBJ1-5; no firm D call. The CDR3 has 13 amino acids. Germline lookup yields CDR1 SGHTA and CDR2 FQGNSA. V dropped 7 bases and J dropped 7 bases, with 14 bases sitting between them. As DNA, the CDR3 is TGTGCCAGCACCTCCGGTCTGGAGCAGCCCCAGCATTTT. Amino acids: CASTSGLEQPQHF.

The CDR3 coding sequence is TGTGCCAGCAGTTTATTCGGGACAGCCGACTATGGCTACACCTTC. Protein sequence: CASSLFGTADYGYTF. The V call is TRBV27, the J call TRBJ1-2; TRBD1 agrees at 7 bases. The CDR3 spans 15 residues. V lost 1 base and J lost 3; bases outside the gene matches: 5. The germline V gene encodes CDR1 MNHEY and CDR2 SMNVEV (reference sequence).

This chain uses TRBV30 with TRBJ2-3; TRBD1 aligns across 7 bases. V gave up 1 base and J gave up 3 bases; unmatched junction bases: 7. This CDR3 is 15 amino acids long. Germline CDR1 GTSNPN, CDR2 SVGIG (reference sequence). The CDR3 DNA reads as TGTGCCTGGAGTGCCACGGGACAGCTGACAGATACGCAGTATTTT. Its protein is CAWSATGQLTDTQYF.

This chain connects TRBV6-5 to TRBJ2-5, with 7 bases that match TRBD2. The CDR3 consists of 15 residues. Germline CDR1 MNHEY, CDR2 SVGAGI. V trimming: 6 bases; J trimming: 1 base; junction bases outside the gene matches: 8. CDR3 nucleotide sequence: TGTGCCAGCAGCTTGACTAGCCTCCGCCAAGAGACCCAGTACTTC. It translates to CASSLTSLRQETQYF.

As to this clone: Different DNA sequences within this sample yield the same CDR3. The V and J genes are TRBV11-2 and TRBJ1-3; D not resolved. Trimming left V 2 bases short and J 0 bases short, with 8 bases between. The length of the CDR3 is 15 residues. Germline V gives CDR1 SGHAT, CDR2 FQNNGV. The CDR3 reads CASSLLSSSGNTIYF. The CDR3 bases are TGTGCCAGCAGCTTACTTAGCAGCTCTGGAAACACCATATATTTT.

V usage is TRBV7-9 and J usage is TRBJ1-5; the D gene is possibly TRBD1 (5 bases). The CDR3 is 16 amino acids. The germline V gene has CDR1 SEHNR and CDR2 FQNEAQ (reference sequence). Trimming took 5 bases from V and 7 from J, leaving 21 bases between them. The CDR3: CASSLAPIDSFQPQHF. DNA for the CDR3: TGTGCCAGCAGCCTCGCCCCCATAGACAGCTTCCAGCCCCAGCATTTT. Full variable domain (missing parts from reference TRBV7-9 and TRBJ1-5): DTGVSQNPRHKITKRGQNVTFRCDPISEHNRLYWYRQTLGQGPEFLTYFQNEAQLEKSRLLSDRFSAERPKGSFSTLEIQRTEQGDSAMYLCASSLAPIDSFQPQHFGDGTRLSIL.

The chain carries TRBV27 and TRBJ2-3; D is perhaps TRBD1 (5 bases). The ends were cut back, 6 bases at V and 4 bases at J, with 14 bases in the middle. Germline V gives CDR1 MNHEY, CDR2 SMNVEV (reference sequence). CDR3 length equals 14 residues. This CDR3 reads CASRSVGAADTQYF. CDR3 in DNA: TGTGCCAGCAGATCAGTAGGGGCGGCAGATACGCAGTATTTT.

This clone was counted between two and nine times. The chain combines TRBV2 with TRBJ2-1; possibly TRBD2 for D (6 bases). V was trimmed by 5 bases and J by 1 base, leaving 15 bases between them. CDR1 SNHLY and CDR2 FYNNEI come from the germline V gene. The CDR3 totals 16 residues. The CDR3: CASSPSTRRSYNEQFF. CDR3 nucleotides: TGTGCCAGCAGTCCTTCGACTAGACGGTCCTACAATGAGCAGTTCTTC. Complete variable domain (other parts from reference TRBV2 and TRBJ2-1): EPEVTQTPSHQVTQMGQEVILRCVPISNHLYFYWYRQILGQKVEFLVSFYNNEISEKSEIFDDQFSVERPDGSNFTLKIRSTKLEDSAMYFCASSPSTRRSYNEQFFGPGTRLTVL.

This chain connects TRBV6-5 to TRBJ2-1; 12 bases are shared with TRBD2. After removal of 0 bases from V and 10 bases from J, the junction contained 7 bases not matched to a gene. CDR3 length: 16 residues. CDR1 is MNHEY, CDR2 SVGAGI, per germline. CDR3 protein: CASSYSPTSGSGEQFF. The CDR3 coding sequence is TGTGCCAGCAGTTACTCCCCGACTAGCGGGAGTGGCGAGCAGTTCTTC.

The chain combines TRBV2 with TRBJ2-1, with TRBD2 matching 10 bases. Germline V gene sequence: CDR1 SNHLY, CDR2 FYNNEI. V trimming: 5 bases; J trimming: 4 bases; junction bases outside the gene matches: 8. The CDR3 runs to 16 residues. Written as DNA, the CDR3 is TGTGCCAGCAGTAGCGGGAGGGCCGGATTTTACAATGAGCAGTTCTTC. Amino acid sequence: CASSSGRAGFYNEQFF. Complete variable domain (other parts from reference TRBV2 and TRBJ2-1): EPEVTQTPSHQVTQMGQEVILRCVPISNHLYFYWYRQILGQKVEFLVSFYNNEISEKSEIFDDQFSVERPDGSNFTLKIRSTKLEDSAMYFCASSSGRAGFYNEQFFGPGTRLTVL.

The chain has TRBV10-3 and TRBJ2-3, with no clear D. The V end was cut by 2 bases, the J end by 0 bases, with 12 bases between. Germline V gene data show CDR1 as ENHRY and CDR2 as SYGVKD. CDR3 length: 16 residues. CDR3 sequence reads: CAISEGWPTSTDTQYF. The CDR3 coding sequence is TGTGCCATCAGTGAGGGTTGGCCGACTAGCACAGATACGCAGTATTTT.

The rearrangement joins TRBV9 to TRBJ2-5; 8 nucleotides agree with TRBD1. Trimming at V came to 3 bases and at J to 5 bases, leaving 3 bases not matched to a gene. Germline values: CDR1 SGDLS, CDR2 YYNGEE. There are 13 residues in the CDR3. Here the CDR3 reads CASSEDRVETQYF. CDR3 nucleotides: TGTGCCAGCAGCGAGGACAGGGTGGAGACCCAGTACTTC.

The chain recombines TRBV9 with TRBJ2-1; 12 positions agree with TRBD2. The ends lost 0 bases at V and 8 bases at J; junction bases unmatched: 12. The CDR3 consists of 18 residues. Looked up from germline, CDR1 is SGDLS and CDR2 is YYNGEE. CDR3 in amino acids: CASSVATSGSSIMYEQFF. DNA of the CDR3: TGTGCCAGCAGCGTAGCGACTAGCGGGAGTTCCATTATGTATGAGCAGTTCTTC. Drawing the rest from reference TRBV9 and TRBJ2-1, the complete variable domain is DSGVTQTPKHLITATGQRVTLRCSPRSGDLSVYWYQQSLDQGLQFLIQYYNGEERAKGNILERFSAQQFPDLHSELNLSSLELGDSALYFCASSVATSGSSIMYEQFFGPGTRLTVL.

CDR3: CAISESGGYTEAFF. CDR3 in DNA: TGTGCCATCAGTGAGTCGGGGGGGTACACTGAAGCTTTCTTT. This chain uses TRBV10-3 with TRBJ1-1, with a weak D call TRBD1 (5 bases). The CDR3 is 14 amino acids. With 0 bases removed from V and 3 bases from J, the gap between germline ends came to 8 bases. CDR1 ENHRY and CDR2 SYGVKD come from the germline V gene.

J is TRBJ1-3 and V is TRBV27, with D possibly TRBD1 on 6 matching bases. Trimming removed 5 bases from V and 0 bases from J, with 11 bases in between. This CDR3 region has 15 residues. CDR1 and CDR2 (germline): MNHEY, SMNVEV (reference sequence). The CDR3 DNA sequence: TGTGCCAGCAGTGCACAGGGAAGCTCTGGAAACACCATATATTTT. Its translation: CASSAQGSSGNTIYF.

The chain is built from TRBV19 and TRBJ1-3; 8 nucleotides align to TRBD1. This CDR3 is built from 14 residues. Losses at the gene ends were 6 bases for V and 2 bases for J; bases not matched to a gene: 3. Germline V gene data show CDR1 as LNHDA and CDR2 as SQIVND (reference sequence). The CDR3 nucleotides read TGTGCCAGTAGCGGACAGGGTGCTGGAAACACCATATATTTT. It encodes CASSGQGAGNTIYF. Filled out from reference TRBV19 and TRBJ1-3, the complete variable domain reads DGGITQSPKYLFRKEGQNVTLSCEQNLNHDAMYWYRQDPGQGLRLIYYSQIVNDFQKGDIAEGYSVSREKKESFPLTVTSAQKNPTAFYLCASSGQGAGNTIYFGEGSWLTVV.

The chain couples TRBV5-1 to TRBJ2-5, with 13 bases identical to TRBD2. V shed 3 bases and J 5 bases; nucleotides not matched to a gene: 7. The CDR3 totals 16 residues. CDR1 is SGHRS and CDR2 is YFSETQ in the germline V gene. The CDR3 loop reads CASSSGLAGAVETQYF. In nucleotides, the CDR3 is TGCGCCAGCAGCTCTGGACTAGCGGGAGCTGTTGAGACCCAGTACTTC. The whole variable domain, remainder taken from reference TRBV5-1 and TRBJ2-5, is KAGVTQTPRYLIKTRGQQVTLSCSPISGHRSVSWYQQTPGQGLQFLFEYFSETQRNKGNFPGRFSGRQFSNSRSEMNVSTLELGDSALYLCASSSGLAGAVETQYFGPGTRLLVL.

This clone was counted a single time. The rearrangement joins TRBV27 to TRBJ2-7; TRBD2 matches 7 bases. Germline lookup yields CDR1 MNHEY and CDR2 SMNVEV (reference sequence). J lost 0 bases, V lost 7 bases, and 6 bases had no gene match. The length of the CDR3 is 14 residues. CDR3 coding DNA: TGTGCCAGCATGAAGGGGAGGGTCTCCTACGAGCAGTACGTC. Amino acids: CASMKGRVSYEQYV.

This chain joins TRBV5-1 and TRBJ2-5; 8 bases line up with TRBD1. From germline, CDR1 is SGHRS and CDR2 YFSETQ. There are 16 residues in the CDR3. The junction had 13 bases not matched to a gene; V was cut back by 4 bases and J by 5 bases. Here the CDR3 DNA reads TGCGCCAGCAGCCCTTATAGACAGGGGACCCTGGAGACCCAGTACTTC. This translates into CASSPYRQGTLETQYF.